This entry concerns a single T cell receptor beta chain. Its specificity is unknown. PCR involved 60 Vbeta and 13 Jbeta primers. Sequencing used immunoSEQ multiplex PCR; TCRdb keeps in-frame clones, though not all of them. This sample has 150,000 to 200,000 clones, with approximately 83% found just once. The junction had 5 bases not matched to a gene; V was cut back by 5 bases and J by 0 bases. The CDR3 loop spans 16 amino acids. From germline, CDR1 is MNHEY and CDR2 SMNVEV (reference sequence). The sample originates from a study of cytomegalovirus exposure and HLA in healthy donors. Overall study results and limits: Association of a missense DCLRE1C variant with TCR beta V- and J-gene trimming was reported in a later analysis. As was reported, the HLA-A and HLA-B alleles of most subjects were accurately predicted from TCR beta sequences. Serostatus for CMV was the only available immune exposure information.

What was sequenced was PBMCs. V gene TRBV27 combines with J gene TRBJ2-7, with 12 bases matching TRBD2. This clonotype was obtained from a man younger than 35 in good health and CMV-seropositive. DNA for the CDR3: TGTGCCAGCAGTCCCGGACTAGCGGGGACCTCCTACGAGCAGTACTTC. It specifies CASSPGLAGTSYEQYF.